This T cell receptor beta chain was recorded in a study of blood T cell repertoires in COVID-19. Turning to the study itself: The samples span acute and convalescent COVID-19 from the United States, Italy and Spain.

Some clones are missing from TCRdb's copy, which holds only in-frame ones; the method was immunoSEQ multiplex PCR. The data show approximately 170,000 clones, 93% seen once. This clone occurred a few times. The CDR3 length is 15 residues. V lost 5 bases and J lost 5, with 18 bases in between. Germline V lookup: CDR1 SGHVS, CDR2 FNYEAQ. This TCR came from an older woman with COVID-19, enrolled during active disease. The rearrangement joins TRBV7-6 to TRBJ1-2; maybe TRBD1 (6 bases). The sequenced sample was peripheral blood. The CDR3 nucleotides read TGTGCCAGCAGCACAGGGTCCTCGACCGGGTATGGCTACACCTTC. Translation gives CASSTGSSTGYGYTF.